A selection of T cell receptor beta chains follows, all from one sample in a study of T cell responses to AZD1222 COVID-19 vaccine. The assay was immunoSEQ multiplex PCR, and TCRdb's table has in-frame clones only and misses some. Of some 120,000 clones listed, 88% were seen once; the top ten hold around 20%. The sample here was peripheral blood, taken on day 0 of MenACWY control vaccination. The receptors originated from an adult in good health. Each CDR3 is given with its conserved first and last residue. D genes are given only for firm matches. Where a row states a size, it is once, few, many or the class of an expanded clone; other rows omit it.

v_call,d_call,j_call,clone_size,cdr3_aa,cdr3_nt
TRBV7-9,TRBD1,TRBJ2-2,NA,CASSLEGARTGELFF,TGTGCCAGCAGCTTAGAGGGGGCGCGTACCGGGGAGCTGTTTTTT
TRBV5-1,NA,TRBJ2-3,NA,CASSQGSGDTQYF,TGCGCCAGCAGCCAGGGCAGCGGCGATACGCAGTATTTT
TRBV15,TRBD2,TRBJ2-1,NA,CATSRTSGSWVEQFF,TGTGCCACCAGTCGGACTAGCGGGAGTTGGGTTGAGCAGTTCTTC
TRBV11-2,TRBD2,TRBJ2-2,once,CASSSQREEDGELFF,TGTGCCAGCAGCTCTCAGCGGGAGGAAGACGGGGAGCTGTTTTTT
TRBV7-9,TRBD2,TRBJ2-1,NA,CASSLDGTSGSLPYNEQFF,TGTGCCAGCAGCCTTGACGGGACTAGCGGGAGTCTCCCCTACAATGAGCAGTTCTTC
TRBV5-1,NA,TRBJ1-1,NA,CASSLAQGMNTEAFF,TGCGCCAGCAGCTTGGCCCAGGGCATGAACACTGAAGCTTTCTTT
TRBV2,NA,TRBJ1-1,NA,CASSESRLNTEAFF,TGTGCCAGCAGTGAGAGTCGGTTGAACACTGAAGCTTTCTTT
TRBV4-2,NA,TRBJ2-3,NA,CASSSTDTSTDTQYF,TGTGCCAGCAGCTCGACGGATACTAGCACAGATACGCAGTATTTT
TRBV11-1,NA,TRBJ2-5,NA,CASSLTGRSETQYF,TGTGCCAGCAGCTTAACAGGGAGGTCAGAGACCCAGTACTTC
TRBV4-1,TRBD2,TRBJ2-7,NA,CASSAGLAGIYEQYF,TGCGCCAGCAGCGCAGGACTAGCGGGAATCTACGAGCAGTACTTC
TRBV25-1,NA,TRBJ1-5,NA,CASSQGTTIHQPQHF,TGTGCCAGCAGTCAGGGGACAACAATACATCAGCCCCAGCATTTT
TRBV9,TRBD1,TRBJ2-7,NA,CASSGGQAGKDEQYF,TGTGCCAGCAGCGGCGGACAGGCAGGAAAGGACGAGCAGTACTTC
TRBV27,TRBD2,TRBJ2-1,NA,CASSTRDYITVEQFF,TGTGCCAGCAGTACCCGGGACTATATTACGGTTGAGCAGTTCTTC
TRBV10-3,TRBD1,TRBJ2-5,NA,CAIGKTGDGGETQYF,TGTGCCATCGGCAAGACAGGGGATGGGGGGGAGACCCAGTACTTC